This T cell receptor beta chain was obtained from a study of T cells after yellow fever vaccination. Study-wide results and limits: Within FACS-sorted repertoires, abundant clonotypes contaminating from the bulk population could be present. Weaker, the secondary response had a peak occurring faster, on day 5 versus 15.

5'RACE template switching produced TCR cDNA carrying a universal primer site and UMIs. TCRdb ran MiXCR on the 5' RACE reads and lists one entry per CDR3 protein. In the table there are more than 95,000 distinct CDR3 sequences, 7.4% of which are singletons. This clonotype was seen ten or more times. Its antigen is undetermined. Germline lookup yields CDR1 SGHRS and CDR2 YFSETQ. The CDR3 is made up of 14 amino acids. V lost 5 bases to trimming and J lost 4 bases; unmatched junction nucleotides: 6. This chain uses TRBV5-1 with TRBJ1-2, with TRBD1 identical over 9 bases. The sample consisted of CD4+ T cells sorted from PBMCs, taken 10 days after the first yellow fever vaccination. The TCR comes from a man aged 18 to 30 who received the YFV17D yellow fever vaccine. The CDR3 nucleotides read TGCGCCAGCAGAACAGGGGGCCGGATCTATGGCTACACCTTC. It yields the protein CASRTGGRIYGYTF.